The 27 T cell receptor beta chains reported below all come from one sample, sequenced in a study of T cell changes during pregnancy in multiple sclerosis. The repertoire was sequenced with immunoSEQ multiplex PCR; TCRdb's copy has only in-frame clones and lacks some. The table has approximately 66,000 clones, roughly nine tenths seen once. This sample comprised CD8+ T cells from peripheral blood mononuclear cells, obtained before pregnancy. These TCRs come from a female donor with multiple sclerosis, enrolled in a pregnancy study.

The V gene is TRBV6-6, the J gene TRBJ2-1, with D uncertain. Trimming took off 3 bases at V and 7 bases at J, with 7 bases between the two ends. The CDR3 has 12 residues. Germline CDR1 is MNHNY and CDR2 is SVGAGI (reference sequence). The CDR3 nucleotides are TGTGCCAGCAGTTATCCGACAAATGAGCAGTTCTTC. Protein sequence: CASSYPTNEQFF.

V usage is TRBV5-4 and J usage is TRBJ1-2; D may be TRBD1 (6 bases). Germline assignment: CDR1 SGHNT and CDR2 YYREEE (reference sequence). The CDR3 sequence is 15 residues long. V was trimmed by 3 bases and J by 8 bases, leaving 20 bases between them. The CDR3 DNA is TGTGCCAGCAGCTCCGCCGGGGGGCGCCGAGAAGGCTACACCTTC. Protein: CASSSAGGRREGYTF. Full variable domain (remainder filled in from reference TRBV5-4 and TRBJ1-2): ETGVTQSPTHLIKTRGQQVTLRCSSQSGHNTVSWYQQALGQGPQFIFQYYREEENGRGNFPPRFSGLQFPNYSSELNVNALELDDSALYLCASSSAGGRREGYTFGSGTRLTVV.

This sequence joins TRBV15 and TRBJ2-1; tentatively, D is TRBD1 (6 bases). Trimming stripped 3 bases from V and 4 bases from J, with 10 bases between. The CDR3 has 14 amino acids. Germline assignment: CDR1 LNHNV and CDR2 YYDKDF (reference sequence). This chain's CDR3 is CATSRRTEYNEQFF. The DNA for the CDR3 is TGTGCCACCAGCAGGAGGACAGAATACAATGAGCAGTTCTTC.

The chain couples TRBV5-8 to TRBJ2-3, with 7 nucleotides matching TRBD1. The CDR3 covers 15 residues. Germline values: CDR1 SGHTS, CDR2 YDEGEE. Unmatched junction bases numbered 3, after V lost 2 bases and J lost 0 bases. The CDR3 loop is CASSFGTASTDTQYF. Written as DNA, the CDR3 is TGTGCCAGCAGCTTCGGGACAGCTAGCACAGATACGCAGTATTTT.

The CDR3 DNA reads as TGTGCCAGCAGCCCGGACAGGGGTACTGGACAGCCCCAGCATTTT. It encodes CASSPDRGTGQPQHF. The chain uses TRBV5-4 and TRBJ1-5; the match to TRBD1 covers 9 bases. The CDR3 contains 15 residues. Trimming at V came to 4 bases and at J to 7 bases, leaving 9 bases not matched to a gene. CDR1 and CDR2 (germline): SGHNT, YYREEE (reference sequence).

This chain links TRBV2 with TRBJ2-5, with TRBD1 identical over 8 bases. Unmatched junction bases numbered 11, after V lost 5 bases and J lost 0 bases. The CDR3 totals 17 residues. Per the germline V gene, CDR1 is SNHLY and CDR2 is FYNNEI. In nucleotides, the CDR3 is TGTGCCAGCAGTCGGACAGGGAGTAACACCCACCAAGAGACCCAGTACTTC. Translation gives CASSRTGSNTHQETQYF.

This chain uses TRBV6-1 with TRBJ2-5; D is possibly TRBD2 (5 bases). Trimming stripped 0 bases from V and 5 bases from J, with 16 bases between. Germline CDR1 MNHNS, CDR2 SASEGT. This CDR3 has 16 amino acids. This CDR3 reads CASSEARNGVGETQYF. The CDR3 DNA is TGTGCCAGCAGTGAAGCGAGGAACGGGGTTGGTGAGACCCAGTACTTC.

The chain employs TRBV19 and TRBJ1-1; D possibly corresponds to TRBD1 (6 bases). The germline V gene has CDR1 LNHDA and CDR2 SQIVND (reference sequence). The CDR3 has 14 amino acids. V was trimmed by 6 bases and J by 1 base, leaving 12 bases between them. The CDR3 DNA sequence: TGTGCCAGTAGCCTTTTACAGGGGAACACTGAAGCTTTCTTT. Amino acids: CASSLLQGNTEAFF.

Worth noting for this clone: The same CDR3 can be traced to other DNA sequences in this sample. This rearrangement joins TRBV27 to TRBJ2-7; no reliable D call. CDR1 and CDR2 from the germline V gene are MNHEY and SMNVEV (reference sequence). V lost 4 bases and J lost 0, with 4 bases in between. The CDR3 covers 12 residues. CDR3 in amino acids: CASSSSSYEQYF. As DNA, the CDR3 is TGTGCCAGCAGTTCCAGCTCCTACGAGCAGTACTTC.

This clone showed up just once. The chain is built from TRBV9 and TRBJ1-6, with 10 bases lining up with TRBD1. Germline CDR1 is SGDLS and CDR2 is YYNGEE. This CDR3 is 14 amino acids long. V lost 3 bases, J lost 10 bases, and 4 bases stayed unmatched. The CDR3 reads CASSGGQGGSPLHF. In nucleotides, the CDR3 is TGTGCCAGCAGCGGAGGACAGGGGGGCTCACCCCTCCACTTT.

The chain uses TRBV15 and TRBJ2-5, with TRBD2 as a possible D gene (6 bases). The germline V gene encodes CDR1 LNHNV and CDR2 YYDKDF (reference sequence). The V end was cut by 2 bases, the J end by 5 bases, with 27 bases between. This CDR3 has 19 amino acids. In DNA form, the CDR3 reads TGTGCCACCAGCAGAACCTCCTCCGGGGACTCGACCGTCCGGGAGACCCAGTACTTC. Translating gives CATSRTSSGDSTVRETQYF.

This clone was picked up one time. The chain employs TRBV15 and TRBJ2-5; 12 bases are a match to TRBD2. V gave up 8 bases and J gave up 3 bases; unmatched junction bases: 10. The CDR3 is 16 amino acids. Germline assignment: CDR1 LNHNV and CDR2 YYDKDF (reference sequence). Written as DNA, the CDR3 is TGTGCCACCCGATCCGCTAGCGGGGGGGCCGAAGAGACCCAGTACTTC. This gives the protein CATRSASGGAEETQYF.

The table lists this clone with a few counts. The chain combines TRBV27 with TRBJ1-5; D gene uncertain. The CDR3 spans 14 residues. From germline, CDR1 is MNHEY and CDR2 SMNVEV (reference sequence). Trimming stripped 4 bases from V and 3 bases from J, with 10 bases between. The DNA for the CDR3 is TGTGCCAGCAGTTCGGGCGGGTTCAATCAGCCCCAGCATTTT. As protein: CASSSGGFNQPQHF.

The V and J genes are TRBV27 and TRBJ1-6; tentative D call: TRBD1 (5 bases). This CDR3 spans 14 amino acids. The germline V and J ends were trimmed by 3 bases and 7 bases, with 10 bases remaining between them. Germline CDR1 is MNHEY and CDR2 is SMNVEV (reference sequence). This chain's CDR3 is CASSFPTENSPLHF. CDR3 DNA sequence: TGTGCCAGCAGTTTTCCGACAGAAAATTCACCCCTCCACTTT.

The rearrangement joins TRBV7-9 to TRBJ2-3, with 8 bases aligning to TRBD1. CDR3 length: 15 residues. With 4 bases clipped from V and 0 bases from J, the junction kept 3 bases outside the gene matches. Looked up from germline, CDR1 is SEHNR and CDR2 is FQNEAQ (reference sequence). The CDR3 DNA follows: TGTGCCAGCAGCTCACAGGGGGATAGCACAGATACGCAGTATTTT. Translated: CASSSQGDSTDTQYF.

The chain uses TRBV9 and TRBJ1-2; D gene ambiguous. Between the trimmed V and J ends, which lost 0 bases and 8 bases, there was a span of 14 bases. The CDR3 has 14 amino acids. Germline-derived CDR1 and CDR2 are SGDLS and YYNGEE. CDR3 sequence reads: CASSVDSPMVGYTF. CDR3 sequence (DNA): TGTGCCAGCAGCGTAGACAGCCCAATGGTAGGCTACACCTTC.

The chain has TRBV13 and TRBJ1-1, with TRBD1 identical over 11 bases. The germline V gene has CDR1 PRHDT and CDR2 FYEKMQ (reference sequence). This CDR3 comprises 16 residues. The ends lost 5 bases at V and 0 bases at J; junction bases unmatched: 5. CDR3 sequence: CASSARTGGMNTEAFF. CDR3 sequence (DNA): TGTGCCAGCAGCGCCCGGACAGGGGGCATGAACACTGAAGCTTTCTTT.

This clone is a singleton in its sample. The gene calls are TRBV27 and TRBJ1-6, with unresolved D. Germline CDR1 and CDR2: MNHEY and SMNVEV (reference sequence). The CDR3 is 13 residues long. V lost 3 bases and J lost 7, with 7 bases in between. The DNA of the CDR3 is TGTGCCAGCAGTTTTCGTTTCAATTCACCCCTCCACTTT. Encoded protein: CASSFRFNSPLHF.

V gene TRBV9 combines with J gene TRBJ1-4, with D maybe TRBD1 (6 bases). The CDR3 totals 15 residues. The germline gives CDR1 SGDLS, CDR2 YYNGEE. With 3 bases removed from V and 7 bases from J, the gap between germline ends came to 16 bases. CDR3 nucleotide sequence: TGTGCCAGCAGCGAGTCAGGAGGGGGGGGTGAAAAACTGTTTTTT. Its translation is CASSESGGGGEKLFF.

This clone was observed a single time. This rearrangement joins TRBV27 to TRBJ2-7; possibly TRBD1 for D (7 bases). The V end was cut by 3 bases, the J end by 0 bases, with 12 bases between. The CDR3 runs to 15 residues. The V gene's germline CDR1 is MNHEY and CDR2 SMNVEV (reference sequence). CDR3 DNA sequence: TGTGCCAGCAGTTTTGGTCAGGGGGGCTCCTACGAGCAGTACTTC. The encoded protein is CASSFGQGGSYEQYF.

In this sample, this clone turned up once. The V and J genes are TRBV5-8 and TRBJ1-3; no clear D. Per germline, CDR1 SGHTS and CDR2 YDEGEE. The V end was cut by 0 bases, the J end by 4 bases, with 11 bases between. The CDR3 runs 15 residues. DNA for the CDR3: TGTGCCAGCAGCTTGGCGCCCCCGGGGGGAAACACCATATATTTT. It specifies CASSLAPPGGNTIYF.

This CDR3 is CASSDPHSGGDYGYTF. The CDR3 DNA reads TGTGCCAGCAGCGATCCGCACAGCGGGGGGGACTATGGCTACACCTTC. The V call is TRBV9, the J call TRBJ1-2; the D gene is possibly TRBD1 (5 bases). The CDR3 contains 16 residues. Germline values: CDR1 SGDLS, CDR2 YYNGEE. The V end was cut by 3 bases, the J end by 3 bases, with 18 bases between.

The CDR3 region has the DNA TGTGCCAGCAGTGGACAGGGTAACAATCAGCCCCAGCATTTT. Protein: CASSGQGNNQPQHF. J is TRBJ1-5 and V is TRBV6-5; 8 nucleotides line up with TRBD1. Unmatched junction bases numbered 3, after V lost 5 bases and J lost 3 bases. The germline V gene encodes CDR1 MNHEY and CDR2 SVGAGI. The CDR3 loop spans 14 amino acids.

The chain is built from TRBV29-1 and TRBJ1-2; perhaps TRBD1 as D (6 bases). V dropped 5 bases and J dropped 0 bases, with 10 bases sitting between them. This CDR3 region has 13 residues. The germline gives CDR1 SQVTM, CDR2 ANQGSEA. CDR3 region: CSVPRGSNYGYTF. The CDR3 DNA reads as TGCAGCGTTCCCAGGGGATCTAACTATGGCTACACCTTC.

This sequence joins TRBV5-1 and TRBJ2-3, with 7 bases that match TRBD1. The CDR3 is 14 residues long. Germline V gene lookup returns CDR1 SGHRS and CDR2 YFSETQ. Trimming removed 3 bases from V and 1 base from J; junction bases left unmatched: 2. The CDR3 DNA is TGCGCCAGCAGCTCCGGACAGGGCACAGATACGCAGTATTTT. The encoded protein is CASSSGQGTDTQYF.

V and J are TRBV5-1 and TRBJ2-3, with 8 bases lining up with TRBD2. The germline V gene encodes CDR1 SGHRS and CDR2 YFSETQ. CDR3 length equals 16 residues. V shed 1 base, J shed 3 bases, and the junction held 7 bases outside the gene matches. This CDR3 reads CASSLFAGGVTDTQYF. The CDR3 region has the DNA TGCGCCAGCAGCTTGTTTGCGGGGGGCGTGACAGATACGCAGTATTTT.

The chain is built from TRBV7-9 and TRBJ2-1, with 10 bases that match TRBD2. The CDR3 contains 17 residues. CDR1 and CDR2 (germline): SEHNR, FQNEAQ (reference sequence). V shed 5 bases and J 8 bases; nucleotides not matched to a gene: 15. DNA of the CDR3: TGTGCCAGCAGCCCTCCCGGATGGGGACTAGCGTCCGATGAGCAGTTCTTC. Amino acid sequence: CASSPPGWGLASDEQFF.